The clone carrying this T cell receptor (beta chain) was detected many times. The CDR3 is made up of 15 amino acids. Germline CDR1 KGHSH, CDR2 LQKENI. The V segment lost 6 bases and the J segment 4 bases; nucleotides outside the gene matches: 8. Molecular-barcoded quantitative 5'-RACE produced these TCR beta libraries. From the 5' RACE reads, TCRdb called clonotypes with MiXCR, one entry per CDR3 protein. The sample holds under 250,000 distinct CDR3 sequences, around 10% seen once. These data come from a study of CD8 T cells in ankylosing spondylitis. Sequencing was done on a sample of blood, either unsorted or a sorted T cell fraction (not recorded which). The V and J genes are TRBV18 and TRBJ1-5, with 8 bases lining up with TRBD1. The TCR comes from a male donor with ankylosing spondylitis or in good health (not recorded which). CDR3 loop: CASSSRTGINQPQHF. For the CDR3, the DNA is TGTGCCAGCTCCTCGAGGACAGGGATAAATCAGCCCCAGCATTTT.